One and the same sample provided the 11 T cell receptor beta chains below, sequenced in a study of T cell clonality in common variable immunodeficiency. General study results and limits: Common variable immunodeficiency TCR beta sequences reportedly had fewer deletions and N-nucleotide insertions.

Their cognate antigens are unknown. This table comes from immunoSEQ multiplex PCR, and its TCRdb copy is limited to in-frame clones, with some not included. Altogether roughly 7,300 clones were found in the sample, and no singletons occur. Material: peripheral blood mononuclear cells. These receptor sequences come from a human donor with common variable immunodeficiency.

A remark on this clone: The read terminates 3 residues ahead of where the CDR3 ends, so the germline J gene completes it. The genes are TRBV30 and TRBJ1-2; 9 nucleotides agree with TRBD1. CDR1 and CDR2 from the germline V gene are GTSNPN and SVGIG (reference sequence). Trimming took 5 bases from V and 7 from J; bases not matched to a gene: 8. CDR3 length equals 13 residues. The CDR3 bases that were read are TGTGCCTGGCGCGGACAGGGGATTGGTGGC. Translation: CAWRGQGIGG. Given in full, the CDR3 is CAWRGQGIGGYTF. The full variable domain, with the rest looked up from reference TRBV30 and TRBJ1-2, is SQTIHQWPATLVQPVGSPLSLECTVEGTSNPNLYWYRQAAGRGLQLLFYSVGIGQISSEVPQNLSASRPQDRQFILSSKKLLLSDSGFYLCAWRGQGIGGYTFGSGTRLTVV.

Sample share makes this clone medium-sized. The CDR3 end is not reached by the read, which stops 3 residues before it; the germline J gene fills it in. The chain combines TRBV19 with TRBJ2-5, with D perhaps TRBD2 (5 bases). V was cut by 4 bases and J by 5 bases, with 17 bases left in between. CDR1 and CDR2 from the germline V gene are LNHDA and SQIVND (reference sequence). There are 15 residues in the CDR3. The part of the CDR3 DNA that was read is TGTGCCAGTAGTAAGCAGGCGCCTGGCGGGGAGACC. This gives the protein CASSKQAPGGET. The full CDR3 protein is CASSKQAPGGETQYF.

This clone was found a few times. The read gets to within 3 residues of the CDR3 end, and the germline J gene fills in the rest. J is TRBJ2-1 and V is TRBV30; TRBD2 matches 7 bases. V lost 6 bases to trimming and J lost 2 bases; unmatched junction nucleotides: 4. Germline V CDR1 and CDR2: GTSNPN, SVGIG (reference sequence). CDR3 size: 13 residues. The CDR3 DNA, read in part, is TGTGCCTGTGGGGGGGGGACCTACAATGAG. The encoded protein is CACGGGTYNE. The entire CDR3 protein is CACGGGTYNEQFF.

In this sample, this clone is medium-sized. From the germline J gene comes the end of the CDR3, since the read stops 3 residues before it. The V call is TRBV5-1, the J call TRBJ1-1; D possibly corresponds to TRBD1 (6 bases). Germline V gene sequence: CDR1 SGHRS, CDR2 YFSETQ. The CDR3 spans 14 residues. Trimming took off 4 bases at V and 0 bases at J, with 10 bases between the two ends. CDR3 protein: CASSRGGLNTEAFF. The DNA read from the CDR3 is TGCGCCAGCAGCCGGGGGGGCTTGAACACTGAA.

By share, this clone ranks as medium-sized. The read terminates 3 residues before the CDR3 end, so the remaining end is supplied by the germline J gene. The gene calls are TRBV5-5 and TRBJ2-1; 7 bases map to TRBD2. The trim removed 2 bases at V and 8 bases at J, leaving 1 base unmatched. CDR1 is SGHKS, CDR2 YYEKEE, per germline (reference sequence). The length of the CDR3 is 12 residues. The CDR3 region is CASSFGLDEQFF. The part of the CDR3 DNA that was read is TGTGCCAGCAGCTTCGGACTAGATGAG.

By sample share, this clone is medium-sized. From the germline J gene comes the end of the CDR3, since the read stops 3 residues before it. The chain couples TRBV20-1 to TRBJ2-2; 8 bases fit TRBD1. CDR1 and CDR2 (germline): DFQATT, SNEGSKA (reference sequence). The junction had 3 bases not matched to a gene; V was cut back by 3 bases and J by 6 bases. CDR3 length equals 13 residues. The CDR3 here is CSARAGGPGELFF. The DNA read from the CDR3 is TGCAGTGCTAGGGCAGGGGGCCCCGGGGAG.

This clone was seen more than once but under ten times. The CDR3 goes on 3 residues after the read ends, and that part is filled in from the germline J gene. V is TRBV7-9 and J is TRBJ2-7; 8 positions agree with TRBD2. This CDR3 has 13 residues. CDR1 is SEHNR, CDR2 FQNEAQ, per germline (reference sequence). Germline trimming cut 8 bases from V and 6 bases from J; bases unmatched to any gene: 9. Incomplete CDR3 DNA: TGTGCCAGCCTGGGTAGCGGGGCCTCCGAG. Its translation is CASLGSGASE. The entire CDR3 protein reads CASLGSGASEQYF.

This clone was observed at least ten times. The read ends 3 residues before the CDR3 terminus; that terminus is restored from the germline J gene. The chain has TRBV7-8 and TRBJ2-3; 16 nucleotides agree with TRBD2. The CDR3 runs to 18 residues. V gave up 4 bases and J gave up 0 bases; unmatched junction bases: 4. Germline-derived CDR1 and CDR2 are SGHVS and FQNEAQ. CDR3: CASSSGLAGGRSTDTQYF. The sequenced CDR3 bases are TGTGCCAGCAGCTCGGGACTAGCGGGAGGGCGCAGCACAGATACG. Based on the CDR3 plus reference TRBV7-8 and TRBJ2-3, the full variable domain is GAGVSQSPRYKVAKRGQDVALRCDPISGHVSLFWYQQALGQGPEFLTYFQNEAQLDKSGLPSDRFFAERPEGSVSTLKIQRTQQEDSAVYLCASSSGLAGGRSTDTQYFGPGTRLTVL.

In its sample, this clone was seen many times. The read gets to within 3 residues of the CDR3 end, and the germline J gene fills in the rest. The chain carries TRBV7-3 and TRBJ1-5, with D maybe TRBD1 (6 bases). The CDR3 loop spans 13 amino acids. The V end lost 5 bases, the J end lost 4 bases, and 9 bases lay between the germline ends. Germline CDR1 and CDR2: SGHTA and FQGTGA. This CDR3 is CASSIDRNQPQHF. CDR3 bases read: TGTGCCAGCAGCATCGACAGGAATCAGCCC.

A remark on this clone: Read data end 3 residues before the CDR3 end; the end is taken from the germline J gene. V usage is TRBV7-3 and J usage is TRBJ2-5, with TRBD1 identical over 9 bases. With V trimmed by 2 bases and J by 4 bases, 11 bases remained unmatched. CDR1 is SGHTA, CDR2 FQGTGA, per germline. The CDR3 totals 17 residues. CDR3 amino acids: CASSLDGRDRVRETQYF. The CDR3 bases that were read are TGTGCCAGCAGCTTAGATGGACGGGACAGGGTTAGAGAGACC.

By proportion, this clone is medium-sized. The read ends 3 residues shy of where the CDR3 ends; the end is completed using the germline J gene. V and J are TRBV2 and TRBJ2-3, with 12 bases matching TRBD2. Germline V CDR1 and CDR2: SNHLY, FYNNEI. The CDR3 consists of 15 residues. V trimming: 7 bases; J trimming: 4 bases; junction bases outside the gene matches: 6. The CDR3 spells CASTWTSGIADTQYF. CDR3 DNA (partial): TGTGCCAGCACCTGGACTAGCGGGATCGCAGATACG.